This T cell receptor (beta chain) comes out of a study of T-cell reconstitution after alpha-beta-depleted transplantation in children. General study results and limits: From newly produced T cells came most of the T-cell counts and diversity one year after transplant. Several hundred expanded graft clones reportedly were the source of alpha-beta T cells about two months after transplant. Some patients owed their high day-60 TCRbeta diversity to surviving recipient T cells and thymic progenitors.

During its preparation, the TCRbeta library received unique molecular identifiers. One entry per CDR3 protein, called by TCRdb with MiXCR from the PCR reads. The sample has fewer than 250,000 distinct CDR3 sequences, approximately 15% seen once; the top ten hold about 45%. The CDR3 is 15 residues long. Germline CDR1 reads DFQATT; CDR2 reads SNEGSKA (reference sequence). V was cut by 1 base and J by 3 bases, with 13 bases left in between. This clonotype appeared a few times. Its antigen is unidentified. The sample in question was PBMCs, mostly from graft donor cells, obtained 360 days after TCRalphabeta/CD19-depleted stem cell transplant. The source of this sequence is a male patient aged 2 to 10 who had a stem cell transplant for acute lymphoblastic leukemia, so the T cells may come from the graft donor. This sequence joins TRBV20-1 and TRBJ1-5; D remains unclear. The CDR3: CSARVWAEPNQPQHF. The CDR3, as DNA: TGCAGTGCTAGAGTTTGGGCAGAGCCCAATCAGCCCCAGCATTTT.